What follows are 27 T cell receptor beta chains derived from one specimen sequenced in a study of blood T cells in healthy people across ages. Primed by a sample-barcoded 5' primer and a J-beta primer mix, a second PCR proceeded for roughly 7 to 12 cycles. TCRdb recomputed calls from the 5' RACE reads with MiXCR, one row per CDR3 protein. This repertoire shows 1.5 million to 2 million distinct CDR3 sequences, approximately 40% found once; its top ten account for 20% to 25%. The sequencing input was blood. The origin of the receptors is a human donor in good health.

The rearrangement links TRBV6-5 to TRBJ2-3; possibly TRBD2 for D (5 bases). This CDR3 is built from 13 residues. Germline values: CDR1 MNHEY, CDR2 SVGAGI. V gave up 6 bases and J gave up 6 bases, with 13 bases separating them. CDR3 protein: CASSYPAADTQYF. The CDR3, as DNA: TGTGCCAGCAGCTACCCAGCGGCGGATACGCAGTATTTT.

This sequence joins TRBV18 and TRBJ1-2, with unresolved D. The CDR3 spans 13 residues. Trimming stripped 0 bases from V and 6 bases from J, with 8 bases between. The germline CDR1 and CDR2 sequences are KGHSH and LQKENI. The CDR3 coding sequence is TGTGCCAGCTCACCACCGGGCGAGAATGGCTACACCTTC. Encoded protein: CASSPPGENGYTF.

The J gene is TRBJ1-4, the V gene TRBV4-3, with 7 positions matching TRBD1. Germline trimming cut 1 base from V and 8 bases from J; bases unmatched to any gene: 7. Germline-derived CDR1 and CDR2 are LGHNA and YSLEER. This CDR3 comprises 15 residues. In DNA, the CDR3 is TGCGCCAGCAGCCAAGTGGCCCAGGGGGAGGAAAAACTGTTTTTT. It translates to CASSQVAQGEEKLFF.

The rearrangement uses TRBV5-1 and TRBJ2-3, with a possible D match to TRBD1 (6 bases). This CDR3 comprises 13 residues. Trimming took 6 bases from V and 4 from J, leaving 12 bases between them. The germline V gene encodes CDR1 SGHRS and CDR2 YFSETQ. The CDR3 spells CASTDPGADTQYF. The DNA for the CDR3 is TGCGCCAGCACCGATCCAGGGGCAGATACGCAGTATTTT.

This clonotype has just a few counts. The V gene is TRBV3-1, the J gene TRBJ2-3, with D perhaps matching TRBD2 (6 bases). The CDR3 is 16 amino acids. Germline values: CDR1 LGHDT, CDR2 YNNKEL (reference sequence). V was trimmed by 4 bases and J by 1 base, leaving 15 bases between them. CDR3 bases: TGTGCCAGCAGCCGTAAGTGGGCTAGCGGCACAGATACGCAGTATTTT. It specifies CASSRKWASGTDTQYF.

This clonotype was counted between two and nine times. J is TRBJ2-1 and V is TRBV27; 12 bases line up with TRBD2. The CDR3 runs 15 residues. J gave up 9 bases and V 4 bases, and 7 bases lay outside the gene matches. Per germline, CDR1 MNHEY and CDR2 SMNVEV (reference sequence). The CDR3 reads CASSSLAGGRGEQFF. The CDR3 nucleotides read TGTGCCAGCAGTTCTCTAGCGGGGGGGCGAGGTGAGCAGTTCTTC.

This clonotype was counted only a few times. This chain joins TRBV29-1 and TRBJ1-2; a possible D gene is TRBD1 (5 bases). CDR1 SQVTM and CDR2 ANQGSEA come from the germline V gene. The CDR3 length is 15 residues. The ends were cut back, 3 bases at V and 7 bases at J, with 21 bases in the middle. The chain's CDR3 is CSVDRVVSPMSGYTF. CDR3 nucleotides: TGCAGCGTTGACAGGGTAGTATCCCCTATGTCTGGCTACACCTTC.

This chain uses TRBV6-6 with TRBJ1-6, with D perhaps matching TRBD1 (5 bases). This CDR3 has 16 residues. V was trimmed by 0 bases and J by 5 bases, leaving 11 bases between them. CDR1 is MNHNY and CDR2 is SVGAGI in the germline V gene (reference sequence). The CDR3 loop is CASSYSPGSHNSPLHF. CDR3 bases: TGTGCCAGCAGTTACTCGCCAGGGAGTCATAATTCACCCCTCCACTTT.

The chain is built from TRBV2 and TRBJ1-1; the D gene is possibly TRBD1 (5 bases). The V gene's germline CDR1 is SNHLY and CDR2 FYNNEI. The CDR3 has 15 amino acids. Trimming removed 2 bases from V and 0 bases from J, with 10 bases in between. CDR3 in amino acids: CASSEYQGMNTEAFF. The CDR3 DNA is TGTGCCAGCAGTGAATATCAGGGTATGAACACTGAAGCTTTCTTT.

CDR3 amino acids: CASSSGRGSGYNEQFF. Here the CDR3 DNA reads TGTGCCAGCAGTTCCGGCCGGGGTTCAGGGTACAATGAGCAGTTCTTC. The genes are TRBV6-5 and TRBJ2-1; TRBD1 or TRBD2 may be the D gene (5 bases each). The CDR3 is 16 amino acids. Trimming removed 4 bases from V and 4 bases from J, with 17 bases in between. The V gene's germline CDR1 is MNHEY and CDR2 SVGAGI.

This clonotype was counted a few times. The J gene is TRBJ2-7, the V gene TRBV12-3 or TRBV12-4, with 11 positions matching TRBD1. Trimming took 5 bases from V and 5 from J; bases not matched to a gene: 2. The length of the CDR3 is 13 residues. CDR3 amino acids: CASSKGQGDEQYF. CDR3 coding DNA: TGTGCCAGCAGTAAGGGACAGGGGGACGAGCAGTACTTC.

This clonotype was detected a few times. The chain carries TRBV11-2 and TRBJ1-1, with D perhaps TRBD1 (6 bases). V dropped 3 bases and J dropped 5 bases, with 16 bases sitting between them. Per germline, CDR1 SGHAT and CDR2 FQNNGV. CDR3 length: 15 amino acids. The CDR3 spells CASSLFGRGMTEAFF. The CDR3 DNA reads TGTGCCAGCAGCTTGTTCGGCAGGGGTATGACTGAAGCTTTCTTT. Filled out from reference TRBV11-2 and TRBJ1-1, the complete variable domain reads EAGVAQSPRYKIIEKRQSVAFWCNPISGHATLYWYQQILGQGPKLLIQFQNNGVVDDSQLPKDRFSAERLKGVDSTLKIQPAKLEDSAVYLCASSLFGRGMTEAFFGQGTRLTVV.

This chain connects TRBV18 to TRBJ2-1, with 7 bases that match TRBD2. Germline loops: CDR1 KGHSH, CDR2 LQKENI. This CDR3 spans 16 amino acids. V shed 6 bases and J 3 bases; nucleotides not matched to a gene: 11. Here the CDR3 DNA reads TGTGCCAGCTCCACCTCGGGCGGGGGAGGCTACAATGAGCAGTTCTTC. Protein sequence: CASSTSGGGGYNEQFF.

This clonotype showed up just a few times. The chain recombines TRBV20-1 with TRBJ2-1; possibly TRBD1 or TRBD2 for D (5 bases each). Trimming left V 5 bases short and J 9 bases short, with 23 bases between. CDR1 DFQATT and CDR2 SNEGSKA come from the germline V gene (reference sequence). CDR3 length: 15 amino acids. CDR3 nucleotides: TGCAGTGCTGGTCTGACAAGCCCCCGGGGCGGTGAGCAGTTCTTC. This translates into CSAGLTSPRGGEQFF.

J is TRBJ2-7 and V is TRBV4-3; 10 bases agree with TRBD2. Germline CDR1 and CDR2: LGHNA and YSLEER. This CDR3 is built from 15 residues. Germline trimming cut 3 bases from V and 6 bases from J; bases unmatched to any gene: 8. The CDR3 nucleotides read TGCGCCAGCAGCCAGGCCTTAGCGGGGGGCCTCGAGCAGTACTTC. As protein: CASSQALAGGLEQYF.

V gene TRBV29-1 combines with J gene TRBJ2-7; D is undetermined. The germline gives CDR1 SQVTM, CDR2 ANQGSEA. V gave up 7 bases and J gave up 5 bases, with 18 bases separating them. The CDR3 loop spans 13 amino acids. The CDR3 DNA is TGCAGCGATGGGGATGGTCTGAACAACGAGCAGTACTTC. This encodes CSDGDGLNNEQYF.

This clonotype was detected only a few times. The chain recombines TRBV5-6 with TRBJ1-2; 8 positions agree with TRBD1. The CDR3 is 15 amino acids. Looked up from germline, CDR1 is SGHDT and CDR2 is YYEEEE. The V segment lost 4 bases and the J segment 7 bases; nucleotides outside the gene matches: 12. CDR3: CASSPDGRGLFGYTF. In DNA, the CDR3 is TGTGCCAGCAGCCCGGATGGCAGGGGGCTATTTGGCTACACCTTC.

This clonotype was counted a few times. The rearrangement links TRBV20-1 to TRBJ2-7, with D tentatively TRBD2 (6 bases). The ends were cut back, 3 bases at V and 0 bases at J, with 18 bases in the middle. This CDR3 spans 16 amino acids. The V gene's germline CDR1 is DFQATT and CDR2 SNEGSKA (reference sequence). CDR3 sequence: CSARGLTQEGSYEQYF. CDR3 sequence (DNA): TGCAGTGCTAGGGGACTGACCCAGGAGGGCTCCTACGAGCAGTACTTC.

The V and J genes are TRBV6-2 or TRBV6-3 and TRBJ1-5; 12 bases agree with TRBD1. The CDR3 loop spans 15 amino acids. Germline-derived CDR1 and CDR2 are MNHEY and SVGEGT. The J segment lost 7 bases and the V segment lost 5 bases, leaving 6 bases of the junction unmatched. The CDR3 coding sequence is TGTGCCAGCAGTCCGGGACAGGGGGCTAGACAGCCCCAGCATTTT. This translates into CASSPGQGARQPQHF.

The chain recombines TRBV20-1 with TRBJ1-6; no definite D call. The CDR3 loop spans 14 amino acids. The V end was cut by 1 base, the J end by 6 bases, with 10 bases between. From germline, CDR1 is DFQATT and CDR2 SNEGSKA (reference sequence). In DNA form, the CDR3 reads TGCAGTGCTAGAGGTGGTTACCCTAATTCACCCCTCCACTTT. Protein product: CSARGGYPNSPLHF.

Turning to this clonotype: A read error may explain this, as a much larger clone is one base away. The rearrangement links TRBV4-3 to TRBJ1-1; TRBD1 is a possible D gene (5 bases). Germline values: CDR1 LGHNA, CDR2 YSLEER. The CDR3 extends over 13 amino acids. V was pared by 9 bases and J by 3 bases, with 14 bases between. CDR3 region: CASRFQGDTEAFF. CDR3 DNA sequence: TGCGCCAGTCGATTTCAGGGAGACACTGAAGCTTTCTTT.

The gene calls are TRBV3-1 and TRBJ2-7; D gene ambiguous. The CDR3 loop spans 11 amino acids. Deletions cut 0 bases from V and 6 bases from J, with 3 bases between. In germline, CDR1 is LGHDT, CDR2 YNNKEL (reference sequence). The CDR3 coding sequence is TGTGCCAGCAGCCAAGATATCGAGCAGTACTTC. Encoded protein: CASSQDIEQYF.

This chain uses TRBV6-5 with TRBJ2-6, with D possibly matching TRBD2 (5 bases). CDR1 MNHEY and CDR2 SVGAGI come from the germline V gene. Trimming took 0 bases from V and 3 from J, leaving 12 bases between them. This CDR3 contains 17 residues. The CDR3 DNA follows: TGTGCCAGCAGTTACTCGGTCGTCGGGGATGGGGCCAACGTCCTGACTTTC. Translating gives CASSYSVVGDGANVLTF.

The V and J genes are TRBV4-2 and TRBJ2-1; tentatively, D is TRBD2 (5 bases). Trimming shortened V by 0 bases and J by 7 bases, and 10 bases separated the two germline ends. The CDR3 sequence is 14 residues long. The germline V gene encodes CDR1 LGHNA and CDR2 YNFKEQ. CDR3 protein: CASSQDRLTNEQFF. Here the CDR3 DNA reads TGTGCCAGCAGCCAAGACAGACTAACGAATGAGCAGTTCTTC.

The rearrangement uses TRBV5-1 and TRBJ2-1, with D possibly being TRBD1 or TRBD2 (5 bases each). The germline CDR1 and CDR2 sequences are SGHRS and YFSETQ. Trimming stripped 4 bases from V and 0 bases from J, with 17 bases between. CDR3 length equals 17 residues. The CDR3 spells CASSHAFIGGSYNEQFF. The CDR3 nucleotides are TGCGCCAGCAGCCACGCCTTCATTGGGGGCTCCTACAATGAGCAGTTCTTC.

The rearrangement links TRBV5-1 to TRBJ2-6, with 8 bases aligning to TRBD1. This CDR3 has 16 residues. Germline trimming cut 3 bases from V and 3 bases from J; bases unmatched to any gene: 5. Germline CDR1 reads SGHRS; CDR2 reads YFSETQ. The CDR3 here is CASSSGGSLGANVLTF. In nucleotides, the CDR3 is TGCGCCAGCAGCTCAGGGGGCTCACTTGGGGCCAACGTCCTGACTTTC.

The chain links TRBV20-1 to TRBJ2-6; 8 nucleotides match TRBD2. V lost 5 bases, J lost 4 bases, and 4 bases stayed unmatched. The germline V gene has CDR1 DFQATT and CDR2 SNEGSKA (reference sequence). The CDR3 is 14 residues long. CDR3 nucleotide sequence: TGCAGTGCTTCGAGCGGGGGAGGGGCCAACGTCCTGACTTTC. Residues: CSASSGGGANVLTF.